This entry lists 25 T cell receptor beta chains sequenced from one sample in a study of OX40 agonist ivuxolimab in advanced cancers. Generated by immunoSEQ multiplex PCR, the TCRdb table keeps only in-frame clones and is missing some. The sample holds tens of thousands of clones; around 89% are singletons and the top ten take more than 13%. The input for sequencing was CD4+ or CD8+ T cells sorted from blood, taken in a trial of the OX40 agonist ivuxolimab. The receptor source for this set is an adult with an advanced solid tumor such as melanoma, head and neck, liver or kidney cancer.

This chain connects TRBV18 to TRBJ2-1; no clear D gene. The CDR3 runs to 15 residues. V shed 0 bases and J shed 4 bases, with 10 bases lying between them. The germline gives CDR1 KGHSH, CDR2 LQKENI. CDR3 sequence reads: CASSPPVRSYNEQFF. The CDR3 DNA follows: TGTGCCAGCTCACCACCGGTCCGCAGTTACAATGAGCAGTTCTTC.

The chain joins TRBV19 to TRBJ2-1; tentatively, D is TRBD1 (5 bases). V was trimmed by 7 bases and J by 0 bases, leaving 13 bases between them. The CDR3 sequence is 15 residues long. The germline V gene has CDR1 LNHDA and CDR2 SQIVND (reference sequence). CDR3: CASKEVGASYNEQFF. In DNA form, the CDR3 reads TGTGCCAGTAAAGAAGTTGGGGCCTCCTACAATGAGCAGTTCTTC.

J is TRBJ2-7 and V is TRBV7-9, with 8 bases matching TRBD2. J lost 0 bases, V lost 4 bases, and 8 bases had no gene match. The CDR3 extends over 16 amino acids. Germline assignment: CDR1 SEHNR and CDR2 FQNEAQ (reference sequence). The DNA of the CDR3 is TGTGCCAGCAGCTCCTTAGCGGGATCCTCCTCCTACGAGCAGTACTTC. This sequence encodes CASSSLAGSSSYEQYF.

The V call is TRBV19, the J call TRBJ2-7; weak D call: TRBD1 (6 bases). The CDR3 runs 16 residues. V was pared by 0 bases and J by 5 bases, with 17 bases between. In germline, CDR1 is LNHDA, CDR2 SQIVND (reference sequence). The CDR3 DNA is TGTGCCAGTAGTATAGATTTAGAACAGGGCCCCGACGAGCAGTACTTC. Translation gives CASSIDLEQGPDEQYF.

The CDR3, as DNA: TGTGCCAGCAGTTTATCCGGGACAGGTTTCTACGAGCAGTACTTC. Protein sequence: CASSLSGTGFYEQYF. The V gene is TRBV28, the J gene TRBJ2-7; 8 bases map to TRBD1. In germline, CDR1 is MDHEN, CDR2 SYDVKM. The CDR3 length is 15 residues. Trimming at V came to 1 base and at J to 3 bases, leaving 5 bases not matched to a gene.

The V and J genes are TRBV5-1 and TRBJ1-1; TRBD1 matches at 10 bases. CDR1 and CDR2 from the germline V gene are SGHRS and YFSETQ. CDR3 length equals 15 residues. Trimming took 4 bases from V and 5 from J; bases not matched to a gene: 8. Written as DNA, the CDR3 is TGCGCCAGCAGCGTGGACAGGGGGAGGGGAACTGAAGCTTTCTTT. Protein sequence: CASSVDRGRGTEAFF.

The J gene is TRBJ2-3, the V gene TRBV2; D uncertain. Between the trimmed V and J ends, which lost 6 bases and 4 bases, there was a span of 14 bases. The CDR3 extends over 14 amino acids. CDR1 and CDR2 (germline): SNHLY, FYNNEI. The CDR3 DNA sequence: TGTGCCAGCAGATCGGATCTTGCACCAGATACGCAGTATTTT. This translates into CASRSDLAPDTQYF.

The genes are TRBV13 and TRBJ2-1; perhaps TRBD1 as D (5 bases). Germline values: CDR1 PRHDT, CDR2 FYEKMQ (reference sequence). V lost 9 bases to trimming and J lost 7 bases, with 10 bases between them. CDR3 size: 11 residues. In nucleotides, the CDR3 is TGTGCCAGGGGTAGGGGAAATGAGCAGTTCTTC. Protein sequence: CARGRGNEQFF.

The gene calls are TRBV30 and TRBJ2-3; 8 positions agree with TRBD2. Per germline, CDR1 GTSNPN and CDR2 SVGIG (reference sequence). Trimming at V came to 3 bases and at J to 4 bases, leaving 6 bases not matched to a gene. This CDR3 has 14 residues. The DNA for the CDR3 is TGTGCCTGGAGCCTAAGCGGGGGCTCAGATACGCAGTATTTT. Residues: CAWSLSGGSDTQYF.

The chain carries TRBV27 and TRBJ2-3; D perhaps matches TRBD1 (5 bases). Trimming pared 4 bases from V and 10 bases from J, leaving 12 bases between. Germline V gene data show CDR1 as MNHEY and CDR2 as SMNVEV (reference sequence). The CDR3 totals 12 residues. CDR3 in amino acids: CASSSSGMAQYF. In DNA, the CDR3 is TGTGCCAGCAGTTCCTCAGGGATGGCGCAGTATTTT.

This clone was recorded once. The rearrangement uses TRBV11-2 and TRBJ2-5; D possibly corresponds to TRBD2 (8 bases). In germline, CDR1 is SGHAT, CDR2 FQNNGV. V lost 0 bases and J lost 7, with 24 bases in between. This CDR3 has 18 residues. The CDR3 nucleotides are TGTGCCAGCAGCTTAGAAGGGAGAGTAGCGGGAAGGGGGCTGACCCAGTACTTC. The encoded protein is CASSLEGRVAGRGLTQYF.

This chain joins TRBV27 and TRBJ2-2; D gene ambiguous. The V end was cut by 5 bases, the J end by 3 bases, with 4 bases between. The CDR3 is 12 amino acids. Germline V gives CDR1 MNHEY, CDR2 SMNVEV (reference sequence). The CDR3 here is CASSLDTGELFF. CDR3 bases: TGTGCCAGCAGTCTCGACACCGGGGAGCTGTTTTTT.

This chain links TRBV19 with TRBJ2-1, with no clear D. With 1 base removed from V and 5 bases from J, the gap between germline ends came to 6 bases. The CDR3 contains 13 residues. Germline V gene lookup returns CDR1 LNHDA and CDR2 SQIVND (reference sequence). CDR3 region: CASSIVLHNEQFF. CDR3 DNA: TGTGCCAGTAGTATAGTGCTTCACAATGAGCAGTTCTTC.

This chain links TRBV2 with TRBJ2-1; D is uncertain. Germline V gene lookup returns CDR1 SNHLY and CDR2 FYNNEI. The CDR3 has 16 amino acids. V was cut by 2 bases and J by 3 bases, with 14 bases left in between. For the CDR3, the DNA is TGTGCCAGCAGTGAATTCAGCGAGACCTTCTACAATGAGCAGTTCTTC. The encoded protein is CASSEFSETFYNEQFF.

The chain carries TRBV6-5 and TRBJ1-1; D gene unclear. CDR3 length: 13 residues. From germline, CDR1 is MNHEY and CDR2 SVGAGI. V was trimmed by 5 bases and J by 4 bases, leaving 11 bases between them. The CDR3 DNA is TGTGCCAGCAGTGCCGATATACTCACTGAAGCTTTCTTT. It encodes CASSADILTEAFF.

This chain's CDR3 is CASSEAGSGGYEQFF. For the CDR3, the DNA is TGTGCCAGCAGTGAGGCGGGTAGCGGGGGTTATGAGCAGTTCTTC. V usage is TRBV6-4 and J usage is TRBJ2-1; TRBD2 matches 9 bases. The CDR3 extends over 15 amino acids. V was clipped by 3 bases and J by 8 bases; unmatched bases: 8. In germline, CDR1 is MRHNA, CDR2 SNTAGT.

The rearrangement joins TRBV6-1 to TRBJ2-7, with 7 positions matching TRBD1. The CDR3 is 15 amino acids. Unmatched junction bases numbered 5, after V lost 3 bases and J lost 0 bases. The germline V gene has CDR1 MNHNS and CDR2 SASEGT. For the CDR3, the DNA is TGTGCCAGCAGTGACAGACAGGGAATCTCCTACGAGCAGTACTTC. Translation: CASSDRQGISYEQYF.

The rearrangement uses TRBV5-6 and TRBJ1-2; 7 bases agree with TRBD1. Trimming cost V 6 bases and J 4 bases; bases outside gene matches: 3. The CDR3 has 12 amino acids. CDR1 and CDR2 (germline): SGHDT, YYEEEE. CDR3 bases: TGTGCCAGCACCGACAGGGTCTATGGCTACACCTTC. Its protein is CASTDRVYGYTF.

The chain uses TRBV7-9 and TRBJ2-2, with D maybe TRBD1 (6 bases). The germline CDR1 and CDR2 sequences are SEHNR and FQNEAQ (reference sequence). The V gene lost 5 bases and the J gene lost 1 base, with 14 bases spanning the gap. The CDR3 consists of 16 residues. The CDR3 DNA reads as TGTGCCAGCAGCCCTAGGTTGGGACAGAACACCGGGGAGCTGTTTTTT. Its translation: CASSPRLGQNTGELFF.

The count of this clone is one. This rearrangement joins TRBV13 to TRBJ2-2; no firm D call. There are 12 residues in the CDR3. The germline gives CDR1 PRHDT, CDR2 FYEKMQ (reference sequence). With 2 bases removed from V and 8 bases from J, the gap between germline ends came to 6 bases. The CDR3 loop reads CASSLNVGELFF. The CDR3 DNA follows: TGTGCCAGCAGCTTAAACGTAGGGGAGCTGTTTTTT. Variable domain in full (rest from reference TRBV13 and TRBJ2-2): AAGVIQSPRHLIKEKRETATLKCYPIPRHDTVYWYQQGPGQDPQFLISFYEKMQSDKGSIPDRFSAQQFSDYHSELNMSSLELGDSALYFCASSLNVGELFFGEGSRLTVL.

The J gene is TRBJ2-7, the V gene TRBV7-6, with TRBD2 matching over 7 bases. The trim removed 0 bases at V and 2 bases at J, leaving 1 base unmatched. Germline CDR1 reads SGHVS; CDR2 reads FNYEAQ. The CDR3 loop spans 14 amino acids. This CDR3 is CASSLAGGAYEQYF. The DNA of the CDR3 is TGTGCCAGCAGCTTAGCTGGGGGGGCCTACGAGCAGTACTTC.

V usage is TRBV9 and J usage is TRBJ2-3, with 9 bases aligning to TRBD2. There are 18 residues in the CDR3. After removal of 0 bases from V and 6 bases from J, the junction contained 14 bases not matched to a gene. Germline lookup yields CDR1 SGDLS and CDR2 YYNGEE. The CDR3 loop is CASSVAGVLAGVADTQYF. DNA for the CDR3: TGTGCCAGCAGCGTAGCAGGGGTATTAGCGGGAGTCGCGGATACGCAGTATTTT.

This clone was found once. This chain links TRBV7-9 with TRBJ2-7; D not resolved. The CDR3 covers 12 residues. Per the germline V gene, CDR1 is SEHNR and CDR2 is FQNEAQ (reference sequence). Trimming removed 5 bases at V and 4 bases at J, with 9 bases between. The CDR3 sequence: CASSPGAYEQYF. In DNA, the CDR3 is TGTGCCAGCAGCCCCGGAGCTTACGAGCAGTACTTC. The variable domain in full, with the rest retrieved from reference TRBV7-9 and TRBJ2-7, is DTGVSQNPRHKITKRGQNVTFRCDPISEHNRLYWYRQTLGQGPEFLTYFQNEAQLEKSRLLSDRFSAERPKGSFSTLEIQRTEQGDSAMYLCASSPGAYEQYFGPGTRLTVT.

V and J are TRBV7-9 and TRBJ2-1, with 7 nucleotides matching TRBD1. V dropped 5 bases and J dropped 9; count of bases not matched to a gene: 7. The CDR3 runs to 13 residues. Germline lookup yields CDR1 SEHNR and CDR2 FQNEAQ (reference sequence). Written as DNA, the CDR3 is TGTGCCAGCAGCCCCCAGGGGGTCACTGAGCAGTTCTTC. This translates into CASSPQGVTEQFF.

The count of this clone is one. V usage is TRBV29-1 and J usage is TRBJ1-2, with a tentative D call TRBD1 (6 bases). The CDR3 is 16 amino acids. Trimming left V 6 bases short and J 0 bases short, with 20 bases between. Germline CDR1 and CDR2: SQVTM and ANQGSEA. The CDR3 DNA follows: TGCAGCGTAACTGGGTCGACAGGTCGAGCTAACTATGGCTACACCTTC. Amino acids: CSVTGSTGRANYGYTF.